This is a list of T cell receptor beta chains from one sample in a study of identical twins. TCRdb passed the 5' RACE reads through MiXCR, listing each CDR3 protein once. The sample has 510,000 or so distinct CDR3 sequences, 13% to 15% seen once. This same sample was also taken into another study, of yellow fever vaccine responses in identical twins.

Sequencing input: CD4+ T cells sorted from blood. These receptor sequences come from a woman between 18 and 29 years old in good health. Each CDR3 is given with its conserved first and last residue. A D gene is named only where the DNA matches it firmly.

CDR3 protein	V gene	D gene
CASSFLTGGRDEQFF	TRBV5-5	TRBD1
CASSVTGGVVTKAFF	TRBV7-6	TRBD1
CASSERGKTEAFF	TRBV6-1	-
CASSGRRGYTF	TRBV25-1	-
CASSLVGDGVETQYF	TRBV5-5	-
CASSAALQETQYF	TRBV10-1	-
CARATSASDTQYF	TRBV19	-
CASSWRIYEQYF	TRBV7-3	-
CAIRGDWTNPYEQYF	TRBV10-3	-
CAIYRVPGGTEAFF	TRBV6-1	-
CASSSQQGETQYF	TRBV12-3/TRBV12-4	TRBD1
CASSHTPGTNYNEQFF	TRBV4-1	-
CASSGFRQGAEDTQYF	TRBV3-1	TRBD1
CASSWLGADLSTDTQYF	TRBV12-3/TRBV12-4	-
CASSSNRGVEAFF	TRBV7-2	TRBD1
CAISESTQGVDEQFF	TRBV10-3	-
CASSPRPGQSTGNTIYF	TRBV25-1	TRBD1